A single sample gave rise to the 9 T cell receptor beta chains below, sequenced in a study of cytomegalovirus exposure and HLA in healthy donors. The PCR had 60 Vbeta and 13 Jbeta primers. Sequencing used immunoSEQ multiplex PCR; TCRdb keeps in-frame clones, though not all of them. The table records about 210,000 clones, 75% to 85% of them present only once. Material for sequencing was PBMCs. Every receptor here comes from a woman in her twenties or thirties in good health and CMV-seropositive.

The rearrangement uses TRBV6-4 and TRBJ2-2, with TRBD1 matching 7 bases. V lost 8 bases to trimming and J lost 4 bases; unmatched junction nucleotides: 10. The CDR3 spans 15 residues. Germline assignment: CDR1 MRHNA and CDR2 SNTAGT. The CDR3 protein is CASRPTGTGTGELFF. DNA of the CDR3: TGTGCCAGCCGACCGACAGGGACGGGCACCGGGGAGCTGTTTTTT.

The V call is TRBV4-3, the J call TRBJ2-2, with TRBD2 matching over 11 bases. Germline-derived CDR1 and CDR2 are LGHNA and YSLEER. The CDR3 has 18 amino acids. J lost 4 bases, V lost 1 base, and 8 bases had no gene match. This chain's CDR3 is CASSQVLSGRAATGELFF. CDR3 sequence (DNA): TGCGCCAGCAGCCAAGTCCTTAGCGGGAGGGCCGCCACCGGGGAGCTGTTTTTT.

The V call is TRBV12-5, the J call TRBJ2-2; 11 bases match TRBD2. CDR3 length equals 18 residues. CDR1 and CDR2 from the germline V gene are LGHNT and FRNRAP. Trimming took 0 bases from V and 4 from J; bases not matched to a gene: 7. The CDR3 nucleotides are TGTGCTAGTGGTTTGGTAACTAGCGGGAGTTCGGTCACCGGGGAGCTGTTTTTT. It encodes CASGLVTSGSSVTGELFF.

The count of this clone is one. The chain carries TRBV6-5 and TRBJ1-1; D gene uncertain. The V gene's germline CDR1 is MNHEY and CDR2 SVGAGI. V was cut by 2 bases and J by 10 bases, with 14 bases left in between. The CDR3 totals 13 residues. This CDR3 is CASSYPGGPGAFF. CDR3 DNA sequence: TGTGCCAGCAGTTACCCGGGAGGGCCAGGAGCTTTCTTT.

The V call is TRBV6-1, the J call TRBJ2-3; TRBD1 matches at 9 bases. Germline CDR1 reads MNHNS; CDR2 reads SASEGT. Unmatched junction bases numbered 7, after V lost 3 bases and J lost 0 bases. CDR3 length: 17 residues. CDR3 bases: TGTGCCAGCAGTGACCGTACCGGGACAGGGAGCACAGATACGCAGTATTTT. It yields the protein CASSDRTGTGSTDTQYF.

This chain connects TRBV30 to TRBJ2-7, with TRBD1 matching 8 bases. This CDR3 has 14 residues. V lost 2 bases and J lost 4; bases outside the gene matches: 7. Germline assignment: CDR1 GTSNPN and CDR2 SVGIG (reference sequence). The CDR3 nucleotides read TGTGCCTGGAGTCCAGACAGGGGCTGGTACGAGCAGTACTTC. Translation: CAWSPDRGWYEQYF.

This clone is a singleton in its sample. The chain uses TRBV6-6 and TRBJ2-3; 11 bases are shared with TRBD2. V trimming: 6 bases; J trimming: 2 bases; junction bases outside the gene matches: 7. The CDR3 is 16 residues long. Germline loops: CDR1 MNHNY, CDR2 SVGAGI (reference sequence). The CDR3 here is CASSISGRGITDTQYF. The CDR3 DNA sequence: TGTGCCAGCAGCATTAGCGGGAGGGGGATCACAGATACGCAGTATTTT.

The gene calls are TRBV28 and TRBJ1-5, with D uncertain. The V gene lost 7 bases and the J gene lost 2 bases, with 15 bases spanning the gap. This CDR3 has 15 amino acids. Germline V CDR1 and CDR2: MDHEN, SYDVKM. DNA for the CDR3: TGTGCCAGCATTAATCGGGGAGACGGCAATCAGCCCCAGCATTTT. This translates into CASINRGDGNQPQHF.

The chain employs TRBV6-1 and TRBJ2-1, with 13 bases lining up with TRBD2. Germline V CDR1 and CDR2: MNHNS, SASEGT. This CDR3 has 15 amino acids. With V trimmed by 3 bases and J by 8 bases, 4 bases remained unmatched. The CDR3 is CASSDGLAGVYEQFF. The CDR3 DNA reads TGTGCCAGCAGTGACGGACTAGCGGGGGTTTATGAGCAGTTCTTC.